This T cell receptor (beta chain) emerged from a study of human T cells and chemical hapten exposure. Study context: Investigators sensitized around 2 cm by around 2 cm of upper inner arm skin with 2% DPC. Patch tests delivered 0.01% DPC to the upper back and were evaluated at 6 days.

Time point reported: patch test 1, 2 weeks after DPC sensitization. Specified treatment: therapeutic diphenylcyclopropenone sensitization with weekly scalp DPC. Germline V CDR1 and CDR2: MDHEN, SYDVKM. This CDR3 comprises 14 residues. V shed 2 bases and J shed 1 base, with 8 bases lying between them. TCRdb used MiXCR to reprocess the RACE reads, holding one entry per CDR3 protein. The profile shows 75,000 to 100,000 distinct CDR3 sequences, around 12% of them singletons. Here the sequenced sample was whole blood, taken in connection with sensitization to the hapten diphenylcyclopropenone (DPC). This chain uses TRBV28 with TRBJ1-1; D is ambiguous. The TCR originated in a middle-aged woman with alopecia areata. Some clones in this sample may be carry-over from other donors' samples. The DNA of the CDR3 is TGTGCCAGCAGTTTAAGGCGCCAGAACACTGAAGCTTTCTTT. As protein: CASSLRRQNTEAFF.